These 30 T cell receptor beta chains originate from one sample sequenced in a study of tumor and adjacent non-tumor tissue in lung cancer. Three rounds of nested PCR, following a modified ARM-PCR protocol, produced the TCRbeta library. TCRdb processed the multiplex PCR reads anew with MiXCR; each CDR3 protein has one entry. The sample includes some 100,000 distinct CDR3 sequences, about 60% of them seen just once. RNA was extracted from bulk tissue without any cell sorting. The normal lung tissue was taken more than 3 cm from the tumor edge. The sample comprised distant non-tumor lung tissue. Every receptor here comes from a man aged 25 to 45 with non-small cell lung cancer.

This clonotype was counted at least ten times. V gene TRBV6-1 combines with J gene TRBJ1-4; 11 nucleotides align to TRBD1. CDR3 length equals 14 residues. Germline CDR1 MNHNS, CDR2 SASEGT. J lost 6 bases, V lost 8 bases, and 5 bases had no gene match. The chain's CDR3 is CASERGQGDEKLFF. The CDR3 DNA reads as TGTGCCAGCGAGAGGGGACAGGGGGATGAAAAACTGTTTTTT.

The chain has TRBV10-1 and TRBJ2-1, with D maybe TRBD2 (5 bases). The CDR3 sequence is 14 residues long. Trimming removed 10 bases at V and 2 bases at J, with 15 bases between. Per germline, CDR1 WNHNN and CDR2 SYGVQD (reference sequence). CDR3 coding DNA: TGCGCCAAGCACCCTCGGGAAACCTACAATGAGCAGTTCTTC. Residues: CAKHPRETYNEQFF.

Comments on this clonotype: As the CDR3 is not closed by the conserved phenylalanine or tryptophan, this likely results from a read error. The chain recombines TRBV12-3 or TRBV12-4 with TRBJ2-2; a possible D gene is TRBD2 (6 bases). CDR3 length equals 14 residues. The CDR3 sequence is CTSRREGDTGELFI. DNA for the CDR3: TGTACCAGCAGGCGGGAAGGGGACACCGGGGAGCTGTTTATT.

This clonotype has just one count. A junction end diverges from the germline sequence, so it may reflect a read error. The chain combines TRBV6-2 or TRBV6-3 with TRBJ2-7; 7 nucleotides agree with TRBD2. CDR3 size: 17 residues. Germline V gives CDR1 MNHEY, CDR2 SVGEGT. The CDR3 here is CTSSPFWPGGSSYEQYF. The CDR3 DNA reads TGCACCAGCAGCCCCTTTTGGCCGGGGGGAAGCTCCTACGAGCAGTACTTC.

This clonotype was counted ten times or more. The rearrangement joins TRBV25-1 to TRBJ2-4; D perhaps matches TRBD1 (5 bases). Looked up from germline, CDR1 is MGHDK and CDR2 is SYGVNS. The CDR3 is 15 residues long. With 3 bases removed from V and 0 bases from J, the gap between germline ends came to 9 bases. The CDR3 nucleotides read TGTGCCAGCAGTGAGACAGCCCTAGCCAAAAACATTCAGTACTTC. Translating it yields CASSETALAKNIQYF.

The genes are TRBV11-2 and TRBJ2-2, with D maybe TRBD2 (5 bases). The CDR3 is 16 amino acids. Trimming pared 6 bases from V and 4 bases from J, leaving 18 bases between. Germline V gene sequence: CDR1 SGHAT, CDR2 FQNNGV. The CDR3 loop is CASSRRDRVATGELFF. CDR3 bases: TGTGCCAGCAGTAGACGGGATAGGGTGGCCACCGGGGAGCTGTTTTTT.

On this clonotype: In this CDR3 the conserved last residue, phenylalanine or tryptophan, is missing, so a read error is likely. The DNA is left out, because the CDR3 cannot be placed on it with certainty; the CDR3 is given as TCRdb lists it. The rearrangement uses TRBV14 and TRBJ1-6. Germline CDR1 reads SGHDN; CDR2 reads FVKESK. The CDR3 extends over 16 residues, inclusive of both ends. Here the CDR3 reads CASSPRLFSYNSPPHI.

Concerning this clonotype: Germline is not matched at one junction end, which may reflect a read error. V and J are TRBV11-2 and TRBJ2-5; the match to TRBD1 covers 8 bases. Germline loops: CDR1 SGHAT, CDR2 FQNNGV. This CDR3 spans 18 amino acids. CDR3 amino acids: CAGSLEVWQGTGQETQYF. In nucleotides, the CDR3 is TGTGCCGGCAGCTTAGAAGTCTGGCAAGGGACAGGCCAAGAGACGCAGTACTTC. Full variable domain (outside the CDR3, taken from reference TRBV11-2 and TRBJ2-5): EAGVAQSPRYKIIEKRQSVAFWCNPISGHATLYWYQQILGQGPKLLIQFQNNGVVDDSQLPKDRFSAERLKGVDSTLKIQPAKLEDSAVYLCAGSLEVWQGTGQETQYFGPGTRLLVL.

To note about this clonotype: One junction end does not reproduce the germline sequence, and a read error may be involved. CDR3 in amino acids: CASWVDRNAGELFF. The CDR3 nucleotides are TGTGCCAGTTGGGTGGACAGGAACGCCGGGGAGCTGTTTTTT. V and J are TRBV6-5 and TRBJ2-2; the match to TRBD1 covers 7 bases. Germline CDR1 is MNHEY and CDR2 is SVGAGI. The CDR3 spans 14 residues.

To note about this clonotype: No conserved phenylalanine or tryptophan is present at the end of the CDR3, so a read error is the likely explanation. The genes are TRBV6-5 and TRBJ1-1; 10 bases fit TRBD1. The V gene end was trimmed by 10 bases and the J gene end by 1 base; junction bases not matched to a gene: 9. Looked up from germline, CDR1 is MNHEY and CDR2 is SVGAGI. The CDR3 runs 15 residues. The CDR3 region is CATRSGTGANTEAFL. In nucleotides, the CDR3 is TGTGCCACCAGATCCGGGACAGGGGCGAACACTGAAGCTTTCCTT.

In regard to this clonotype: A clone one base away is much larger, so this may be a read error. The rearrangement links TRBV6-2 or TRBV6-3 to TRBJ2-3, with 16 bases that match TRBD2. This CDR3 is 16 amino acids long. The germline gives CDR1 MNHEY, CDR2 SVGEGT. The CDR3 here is CASSYGTSGGADTQCF. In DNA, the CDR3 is TGTGCCAGCAGTTACGGGACTAGCGGGGGGGCAGATACGCAGTGTTTT.

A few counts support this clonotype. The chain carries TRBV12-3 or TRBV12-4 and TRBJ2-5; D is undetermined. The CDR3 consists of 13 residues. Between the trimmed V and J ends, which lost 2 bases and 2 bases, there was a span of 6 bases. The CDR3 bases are TGTGCCAGCAGTTTATCTGTTCAAGAGACCCAGTACTTC. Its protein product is CASSLSVQETQYF.

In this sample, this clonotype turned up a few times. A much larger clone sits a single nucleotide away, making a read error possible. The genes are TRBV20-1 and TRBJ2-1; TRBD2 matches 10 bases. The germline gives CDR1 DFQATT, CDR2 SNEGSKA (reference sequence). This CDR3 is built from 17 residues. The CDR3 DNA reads TGCAGTGCTAGAGACCCCCGGGTAGCGGGAGGCTACAATGAGCAGCTCTTC. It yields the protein CSARDPRVAGGYNEQLF.

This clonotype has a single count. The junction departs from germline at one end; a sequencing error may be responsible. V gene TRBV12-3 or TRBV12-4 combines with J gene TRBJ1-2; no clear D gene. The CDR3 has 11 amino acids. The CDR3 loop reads CDSSPDTARTF. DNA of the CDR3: TGTGACAGCAGCCCTGACACTGCGCGCACATTC.

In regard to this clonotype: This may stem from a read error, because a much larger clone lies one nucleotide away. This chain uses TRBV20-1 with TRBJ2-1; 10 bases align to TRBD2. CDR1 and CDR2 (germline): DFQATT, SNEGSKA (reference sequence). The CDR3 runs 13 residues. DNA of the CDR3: TGCAATGGCCTACTAGCGGGGTACAATGAGCAGTTCTTC. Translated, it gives CNGLLAGYNEQFF.

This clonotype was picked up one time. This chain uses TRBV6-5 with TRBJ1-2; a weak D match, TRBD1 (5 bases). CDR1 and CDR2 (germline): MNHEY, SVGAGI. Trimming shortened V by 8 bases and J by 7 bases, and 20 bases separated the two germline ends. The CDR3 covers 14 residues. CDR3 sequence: CASRLAGRIGGYTF. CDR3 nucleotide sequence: TGTGCCAGCCGGCTTGCAGGGCGGATAGGTGGCTACACCTTC.

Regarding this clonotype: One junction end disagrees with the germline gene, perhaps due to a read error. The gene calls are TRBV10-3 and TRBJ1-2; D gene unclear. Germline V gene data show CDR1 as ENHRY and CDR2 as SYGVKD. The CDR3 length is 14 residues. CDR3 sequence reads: CVISEGHGNYGYTF. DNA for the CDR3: TGTGTCATCAGTGAGGGTCACGGTAACTATGGCTACACATTC.

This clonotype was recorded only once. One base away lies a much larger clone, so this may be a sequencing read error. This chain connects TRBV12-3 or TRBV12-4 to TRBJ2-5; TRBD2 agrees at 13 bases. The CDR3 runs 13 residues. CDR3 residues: CASIPGTSGNIRF. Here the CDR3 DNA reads TGTGCCAGCATACCCGGGACTAGCGGGAATATAAGGTTC.

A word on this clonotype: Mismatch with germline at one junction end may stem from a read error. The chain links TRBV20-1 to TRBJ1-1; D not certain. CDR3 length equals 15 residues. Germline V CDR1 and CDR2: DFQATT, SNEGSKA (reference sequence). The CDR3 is CNARDMEVMNTEAFF. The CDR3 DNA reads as TGCAATGCTAGAGATATGGAGGTGATGAACACTGAAGCTTTCTTT.

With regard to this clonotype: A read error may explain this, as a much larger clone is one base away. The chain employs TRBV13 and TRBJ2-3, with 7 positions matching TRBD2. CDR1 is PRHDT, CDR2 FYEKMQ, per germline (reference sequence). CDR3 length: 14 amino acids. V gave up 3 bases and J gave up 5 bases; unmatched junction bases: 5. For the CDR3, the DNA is TGTGCCAGCAGCTTCCGGGGGGTGAAAGATACGCAGTATTTT. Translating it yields CASSFRGVKDTQYF.

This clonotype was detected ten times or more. CDR3 DNA: TGTGCCAGCAGCCCGACGGAGAACTATGGCTACACCTTC. Its protein product is CASSPTENYGYTF. The chain links TRBV6-2 or TRBV6-3 to TRBJ1-2; unclear D gene. The CDR3 runs to 13 residues. CDR1 MNHEY and CDR2 SVGEGT come from the germline V gene. Trimming shortened V by 6 bases and J by 2 bases, and 10 bases separated the two germline ends.

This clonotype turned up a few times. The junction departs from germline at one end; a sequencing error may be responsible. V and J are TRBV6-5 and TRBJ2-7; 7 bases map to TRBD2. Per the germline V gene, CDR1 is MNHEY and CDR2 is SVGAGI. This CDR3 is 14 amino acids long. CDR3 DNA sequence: TGTGCCGGCAGACCCGCCGGGACTACGTACGAGCAGTACTTC. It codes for CAGRPAGTTYEQYF.

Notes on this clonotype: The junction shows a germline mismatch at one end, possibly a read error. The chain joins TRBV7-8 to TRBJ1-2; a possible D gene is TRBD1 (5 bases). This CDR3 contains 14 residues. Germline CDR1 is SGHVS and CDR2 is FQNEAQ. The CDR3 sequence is CVSSPGGDNYGYTF. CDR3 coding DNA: TGTGTCAGCAGTCCGGGGGGAGACAACTATGGCTACACCTTC.

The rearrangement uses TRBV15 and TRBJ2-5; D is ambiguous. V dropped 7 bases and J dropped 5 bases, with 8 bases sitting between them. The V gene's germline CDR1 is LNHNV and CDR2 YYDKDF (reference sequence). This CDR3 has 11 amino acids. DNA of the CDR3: TGTGCCACCAAAGATGGGGAGACCCAGTACTTC. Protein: CATKDGETQYF.

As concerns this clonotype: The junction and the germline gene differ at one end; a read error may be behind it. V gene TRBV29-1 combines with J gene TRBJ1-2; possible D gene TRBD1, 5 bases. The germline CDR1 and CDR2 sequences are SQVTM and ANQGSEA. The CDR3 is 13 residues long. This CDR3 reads CSVAGTPRYGYTF. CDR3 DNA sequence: TGCAGTGTTGCGGGGACCCCAAGGTATGGCTACACCTTC. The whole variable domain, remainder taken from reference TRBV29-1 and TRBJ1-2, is SAVISQKPSRDICQRGTSLTIQCQVDSQVTMMFWYRQQPGQSLTLIATANQGSEATYESGFVIDKFPISRPNLTFSTLTVSNMSPEDSSIYLCSVAGTPRYGYTFGSGTRLTVV.

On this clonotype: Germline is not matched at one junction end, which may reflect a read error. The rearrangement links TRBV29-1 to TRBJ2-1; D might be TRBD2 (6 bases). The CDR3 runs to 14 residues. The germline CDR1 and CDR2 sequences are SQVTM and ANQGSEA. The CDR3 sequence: CSVDETRSYNEQFF. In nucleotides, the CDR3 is TGCAGCGTTGATGAGACTAGGTCCTACAATGAGCAGTTTTTC.

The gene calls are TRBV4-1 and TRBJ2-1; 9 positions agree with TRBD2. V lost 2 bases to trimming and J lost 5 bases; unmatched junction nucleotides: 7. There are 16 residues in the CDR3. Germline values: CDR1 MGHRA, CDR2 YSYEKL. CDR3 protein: CASSQLSGRLDNEQFF. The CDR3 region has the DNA TGCGCCAGCAGCCAACTAAGCGGGAGGCTCGACAATGAGCAGTTCTTC.

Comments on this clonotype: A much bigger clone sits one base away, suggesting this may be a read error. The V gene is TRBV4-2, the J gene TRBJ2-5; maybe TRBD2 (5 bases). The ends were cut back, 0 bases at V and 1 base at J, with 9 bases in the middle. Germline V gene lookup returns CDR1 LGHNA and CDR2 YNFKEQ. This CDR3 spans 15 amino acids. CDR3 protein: CASSQDWLAQETQYF. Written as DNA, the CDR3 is TGTGCCAGCAGCCAAGATTGGCTAGCCCAAGAGACCCAGTACTTC.

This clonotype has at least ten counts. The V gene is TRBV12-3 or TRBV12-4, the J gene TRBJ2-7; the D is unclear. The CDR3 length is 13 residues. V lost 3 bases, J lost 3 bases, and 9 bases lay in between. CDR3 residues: CASSFADSYEQYF. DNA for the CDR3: TGTGCCAGCAGTTTCGCCGATAGCTACGAGCAGTACTTC.

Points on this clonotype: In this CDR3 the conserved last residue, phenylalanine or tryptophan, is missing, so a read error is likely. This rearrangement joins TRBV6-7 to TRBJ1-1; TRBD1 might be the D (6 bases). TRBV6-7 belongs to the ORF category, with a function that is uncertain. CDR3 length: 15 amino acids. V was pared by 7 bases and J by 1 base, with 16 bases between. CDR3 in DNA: TGTGCCAGCAATGGAACGGACAGCACGAACACTGAAGCTTTCCTT. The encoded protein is CASNGTDSTNTEAFL.